The sequence of this TCR beta chain was determined in a study of blood T cell repertoires in COVID-19. Germline CDR1 and CDR2: MDHEN and SYDVKM. The CDR3 extends over 13 amino acids. Trimming shortened V by 7 bases and J by 6 bases, and 13 bases separated the two germline ends. Assay used: immunoSEQ multiplex PCR; TCRdb lists only in-frame clones, some missing. This sample yields fewer than 350,000 clones, of which over 80% are seen a single time; roughly 4% belongs to the top ten. Participant ages covered roughly 18 to 89 years across 24 US areas. This chain uses TRBV28 with TRBJ1-3; tentatively, D is TRBD1 (6 bases). Sample: PBMCs or T cells enriched from blood (not recorded which). The clonotype was recovered from a woman in her thirties with acute COVID-19. The CDR3: CASTPGQSNTIYF. CDR3 DNA: TGTGCCAGCACCCCTGGACAGTCAAACACCATATATTTT.